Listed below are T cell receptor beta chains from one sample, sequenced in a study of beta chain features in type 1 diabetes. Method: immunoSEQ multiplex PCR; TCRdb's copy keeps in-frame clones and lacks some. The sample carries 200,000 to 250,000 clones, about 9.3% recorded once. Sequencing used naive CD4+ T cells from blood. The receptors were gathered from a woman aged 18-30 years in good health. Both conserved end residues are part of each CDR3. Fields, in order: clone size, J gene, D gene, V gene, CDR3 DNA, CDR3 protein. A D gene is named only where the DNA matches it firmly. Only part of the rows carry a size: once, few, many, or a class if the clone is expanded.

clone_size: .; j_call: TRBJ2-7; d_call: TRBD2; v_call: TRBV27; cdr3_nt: TGTGCCAGCAGTTTATGGACTAGCGGGAGGGTCGGCTACGAGCAGTACTTC; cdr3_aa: CASSLWTSGRVGYEQYF
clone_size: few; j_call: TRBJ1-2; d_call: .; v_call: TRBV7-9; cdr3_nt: TGTGCCAGCAGCTTAGCGGGCACGATGGAGGGTCGGAGTGGCTACACCTTC; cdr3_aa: CASSLAGTMEGRSGYTF
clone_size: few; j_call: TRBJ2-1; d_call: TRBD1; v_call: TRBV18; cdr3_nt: TGTGCCAGCTCACCACAGAGGGACAGGGTGAGGAATGAGCAGTTCTTC; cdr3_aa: CASSPQRDRVRNEQFF
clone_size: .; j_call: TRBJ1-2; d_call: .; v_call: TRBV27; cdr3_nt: TGTGCCAGCAGCACTAACAGGGACGACTATGGCTACACCTTC; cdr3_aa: CASSTNRDDYGYTF
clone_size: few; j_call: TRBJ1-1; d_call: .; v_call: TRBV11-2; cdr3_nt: TGTGCCAGCAGCTCCCGGGACCCTCGTGGCATCGGGGGGACTGAAGCTTTCTTT; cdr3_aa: CASSSRDPRGIGGTEAFF
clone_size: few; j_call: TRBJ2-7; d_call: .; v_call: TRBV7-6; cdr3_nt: TGTGCCAGCAGCTTAGCCCCAGGGGAGACCGAATACGAGCAGTACTTC; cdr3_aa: CASSLAPGETEYEQYF
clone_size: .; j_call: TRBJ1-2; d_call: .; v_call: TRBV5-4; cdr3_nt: TGTGCCAGCAGATTGCAGGTGGTGAACTATGGCTACACCTTC; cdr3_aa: CASRLQVVNYGYTF
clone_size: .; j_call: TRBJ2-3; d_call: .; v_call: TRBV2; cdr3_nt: TGTGCCAGCAGTGATAGGTTGGTAGCATCAGATACGCAGTATTTT; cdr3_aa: CASSDRLVASDTQYF
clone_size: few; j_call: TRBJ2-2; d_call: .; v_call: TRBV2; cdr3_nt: TGTGCCAGCAGTTCTGAGGCCGGGGAGCTGTTTTTT; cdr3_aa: CASSSEAGELFF
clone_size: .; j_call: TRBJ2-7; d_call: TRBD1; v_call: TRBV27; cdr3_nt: TGTGCCAGCAGTTTAAGGGGCAGGGGGCTGTACGAGCAGTACTTC; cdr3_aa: CASSLRGRGLYEQYF
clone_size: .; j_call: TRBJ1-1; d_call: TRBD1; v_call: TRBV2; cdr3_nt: TGTGCCAGCAGGCGGGACAGGGTGAACACTGAAGCTTTCTTT; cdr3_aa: CASRRDRVNTEAFF
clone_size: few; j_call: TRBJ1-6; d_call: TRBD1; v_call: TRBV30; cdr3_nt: TGTGCCTTGGACAGGGCGAATTCACCCCTCCACTTT; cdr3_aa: CALDRANSPLHF
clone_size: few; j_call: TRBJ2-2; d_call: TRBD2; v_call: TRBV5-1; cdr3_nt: TGCGCCAGCAGCTTGGTACCAGCGGGAGCTACCGGGGAGCTGTTTTTT; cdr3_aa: CASSLVPAGATGELFF
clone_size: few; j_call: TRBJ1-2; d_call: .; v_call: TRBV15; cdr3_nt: TGTGCCACCAGCAGAGATCCTGGGGCAGGGGAAGGCTACACCTTC; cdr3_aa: CATSRDPGAGEGYTF
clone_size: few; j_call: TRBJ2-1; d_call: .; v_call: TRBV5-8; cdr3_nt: TGTGCCAGCACCCGGAGGGGACAGCCCTACAATGAGCAGTTCTTC; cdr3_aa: CASTRRGQPYNEQFF
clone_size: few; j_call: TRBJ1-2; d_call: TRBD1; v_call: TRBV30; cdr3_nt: TGTGCCTGGGACTCCATGACAGGGACCGGCTACACCTTC; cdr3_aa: CAWDSMTGTGYTF
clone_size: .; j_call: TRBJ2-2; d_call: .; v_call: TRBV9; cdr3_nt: TGTGCCAGCAGCGTAGTATCCGGGGAGCTGTTTTTT; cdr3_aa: CASSVVSGELFF
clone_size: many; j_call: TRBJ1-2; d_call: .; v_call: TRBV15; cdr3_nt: TGTGCCACCAGCAGTGGGCTCTATGGCTACACCTTC; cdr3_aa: CATSSGLYGYTF
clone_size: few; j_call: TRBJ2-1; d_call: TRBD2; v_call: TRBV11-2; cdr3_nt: TGTGCCAGCAGCTTAGTTACTAGCGGGGCATTGCAGTTCTTC; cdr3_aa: CASSLVTSGALQFF
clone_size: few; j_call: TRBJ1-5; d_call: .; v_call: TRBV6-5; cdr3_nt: TGTGCCAGCAGTTATCGGGAGAGCAATCAGCCCCAGCATTTT; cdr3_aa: CASSYRESNQPQHF
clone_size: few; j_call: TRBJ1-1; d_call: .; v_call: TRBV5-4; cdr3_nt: TGTGCCAGCCGGGGGTATCGGAGCACTGAAGCTTTCTTT; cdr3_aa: CASRGYRSTEAFF
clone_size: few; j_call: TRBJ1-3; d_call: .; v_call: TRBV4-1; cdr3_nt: TGCGCCAGCAGCCAAGGGGAGGGGGTCGGCGCCATATATTTT; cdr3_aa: CASSQGEGVGAIYF
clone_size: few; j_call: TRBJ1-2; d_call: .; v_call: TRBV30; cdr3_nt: TGTGCCTGGAGTGTCGAGGTTGGTGGGGCTTTCTATGGCTACACCTTC; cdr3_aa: CAWSVEVGGAFYGYTF
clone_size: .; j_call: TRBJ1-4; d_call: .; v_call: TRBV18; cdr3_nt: TGTGCCAGCCAAGACGGCAGGGGTCGTGAAAAACTGTTTTTT; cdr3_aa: CASQDGRGREKLFF
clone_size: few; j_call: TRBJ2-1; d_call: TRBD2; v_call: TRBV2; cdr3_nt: TGTGCCAGCAGACCCCTAGCGGGGGGATCAGGCGATGAGCAGTTCTTC; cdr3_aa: CASRPLAGGSGDEQFF
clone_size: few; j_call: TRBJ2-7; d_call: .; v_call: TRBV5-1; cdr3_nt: TGCGCCAGCAGCTTGGACGGAGCCTTCGAGCAGTACTTC; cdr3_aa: CASSLDGAFEQYF
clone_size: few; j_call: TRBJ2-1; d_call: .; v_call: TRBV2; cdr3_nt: TGTGCCAGCAGCGAAGACCGGGGTCTCTACAATGAGCAGTTCTTC; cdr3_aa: CASSEDRGLYNEQFF
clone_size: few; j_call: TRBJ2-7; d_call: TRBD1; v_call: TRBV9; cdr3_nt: TGTGCCAGCAGCTCGACAGGGCGCTCCTACGAGCAGTACTTC; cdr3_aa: CASSSTGRSYEQYF
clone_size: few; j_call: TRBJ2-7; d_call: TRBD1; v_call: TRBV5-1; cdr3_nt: TGCGCCAGCAGCTTGATCGGGACAGGGACCTACGAGCAGTACTTC; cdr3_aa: CASSLIGTGTYEQYF
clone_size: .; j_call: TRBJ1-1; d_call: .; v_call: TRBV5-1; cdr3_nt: TGCGCCAGCAGACAGAGCACTGAAGCTTTCTTT; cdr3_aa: CASRQSTEAFF
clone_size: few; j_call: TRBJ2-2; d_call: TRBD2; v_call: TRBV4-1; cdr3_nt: TGCGCCAGCAGCCTCGCCCCCTGGTCTAGCGGGAGGCCCATCTCCAGCGGCGGGGAGCTGTTTTTT; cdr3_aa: CASSLAPWSSGRPISSGGELFF
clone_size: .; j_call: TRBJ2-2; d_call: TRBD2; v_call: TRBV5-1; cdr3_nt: TGCGCCAGCAGCTTGGCTGTGGTAGCGGGAGGGCCTGGCGGGGAGCTGTTTTTT; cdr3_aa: CASSLAVVAGGPGGELFF
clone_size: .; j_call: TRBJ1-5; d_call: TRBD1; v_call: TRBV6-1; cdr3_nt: TGTGCCAGCAGTGAATCGGGACAGGGTAATCAGCCCCAGCATTTT; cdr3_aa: CASSESGQGNQPQHF
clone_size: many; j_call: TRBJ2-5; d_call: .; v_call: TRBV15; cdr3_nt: TGTGCCACCGGGCCAAGGGGAGGACAAGAGACCCAGTACTTC; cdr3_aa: CATGPRGGQETQYF
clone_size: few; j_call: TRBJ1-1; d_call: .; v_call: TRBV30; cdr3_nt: TGTGCCTGGAACAGAGGGGAGGTCGTGAACACTGAAGCTTTCTTT; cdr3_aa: CAWNRGEVVNTEAFF
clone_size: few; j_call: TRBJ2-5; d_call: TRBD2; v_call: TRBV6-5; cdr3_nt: TGTGCCAGCAGTTACCACGGACTAGCCGATGGAGAGACCCAGTACTTC; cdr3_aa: CASSYHGLADGETQYF
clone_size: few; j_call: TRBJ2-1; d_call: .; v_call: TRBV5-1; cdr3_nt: TGCGCCAGCAGCTTGGAGTCCAGATACGCCAACAATGAGCAGTTCTTC; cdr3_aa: CASSLESRYANNEQFF
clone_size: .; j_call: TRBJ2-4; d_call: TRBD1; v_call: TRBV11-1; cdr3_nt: TGTGCCAGCAGCTCGGACAGGGCCCGCGGCATTCAGTACTTC; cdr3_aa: CASSSDRARGIQYF
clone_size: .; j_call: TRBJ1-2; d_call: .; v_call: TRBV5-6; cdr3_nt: TGTGCCAGCAGCTTGGTCACGGAGCGTGGCTACACCTTC; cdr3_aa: CASSLVTERGYTF
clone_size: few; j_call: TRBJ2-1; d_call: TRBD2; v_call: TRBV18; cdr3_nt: TGTGCCAGCTCACTTCAGATAGCGGGCCATGCCTCCTACAATGAGCAGTTCTTC; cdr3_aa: CASSLQIAGHASYNEQFF
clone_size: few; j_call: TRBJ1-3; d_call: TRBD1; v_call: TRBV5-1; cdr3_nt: TGCGCCAGCAGCCGGGAGACAGGGCCCTCTGGAAACACCATATATTTT; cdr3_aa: CASSRETGPSGNTIYF
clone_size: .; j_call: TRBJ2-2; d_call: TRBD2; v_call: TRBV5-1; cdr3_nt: TGCGCCAGCAGCTCATGGACTAGCGAGAACACCGGGGAGCTGTTTTTT; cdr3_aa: CASSSWTSENTGELFF
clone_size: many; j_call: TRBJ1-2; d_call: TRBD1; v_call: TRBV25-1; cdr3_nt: TGTGCCAGCAGTGCAGGGGGAGGCTACACCTTC; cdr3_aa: CASSAGGGYTF
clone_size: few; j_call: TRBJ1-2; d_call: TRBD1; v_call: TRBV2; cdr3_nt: TGTGCCAGCAAGACCGGGACAGGGAATAATGGCTACACCTTC; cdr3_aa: CASKTGTGNNGYTF
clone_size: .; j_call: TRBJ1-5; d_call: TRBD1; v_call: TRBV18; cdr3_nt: TGTGCCAGCTCATCCGGGACAGGGGTTAGTCAGCCCCAGCATTTT; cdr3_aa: CASSSGTGVSQPQHF
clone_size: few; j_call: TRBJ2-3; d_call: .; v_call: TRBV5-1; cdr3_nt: TGCGCCAGCAGCCTTCTCACAGATACGCAGTATTTT; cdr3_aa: CASSLLTDTQYF
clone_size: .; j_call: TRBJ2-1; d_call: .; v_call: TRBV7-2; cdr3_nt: TGTGCCAGCAGCGGGACAAAAGGCAATGAGCAGTTCTTC; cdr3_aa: CASSGTKGNEQFF
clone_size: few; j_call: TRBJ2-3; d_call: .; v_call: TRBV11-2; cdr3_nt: TGTGCCAGCAGCTCAAATACGCAGTATTTT; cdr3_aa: CASSSNTQYF
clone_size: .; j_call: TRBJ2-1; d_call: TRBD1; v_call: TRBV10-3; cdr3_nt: TGTGCCATCAGTGAGCAGGGCAGGGGGTTATCCTCCTACAATGAGCAGTTCTTC; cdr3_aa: CAISEQGRGLSSYNEQFF
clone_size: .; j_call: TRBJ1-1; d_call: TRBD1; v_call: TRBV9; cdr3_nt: TGTGCCAGCAGCGTCCTGACAGGGGGCTTTGAAGCTTTCTTT; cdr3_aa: CASSVLTGGFEAFF